These 27 T cell receptor beta chains share one sample of origin, sequenced in a study of T cell repertoires in cytomegalovirus infection. Via MiXCR, TCRdb re-called the reads, giving one row per CDR3 protein. Of around 740,000 distinct CDR3 sequences listed, roughly 36% are singletons. Material for sequencing was PBMCs. These receptor sequences come from a human donor in good health (CMV status not recorded). Some clones in this sample may be carry-over from other donors' samples.

This chain joins TRBV4-2 and TRBJ2-5; D unclear. Germline lookup yields CDR1 LGHNA and CDR2 YNFKEQ. Trimming removed 3 bases at V and 4 bases at J, with 15 bases between. This CDR3 is 15 amino acids long. This CDR3 is CASSHRGPGVETQYF. CDR3 DNA: TGTGCCAGCAGCCACCGCGGACCCGGCGTAGAGACCCAGTACTTC.

The chain has TRBV7-2 and TRBJ2-7; 7 nucleotides line up with TRBD2. The CDR3 spans 15 residues. The trim removed 6 bases at V and 0 bases at J, leaving 8 bases unmatched. Per the germline V gene, CDR1 is SGHTA and CDR2 is FQGNSA. CDR3 loop: CASSLTSPSSYEQYF. CDR3 sequence (DNA): TGTGCCAGCAGTTTGACTAGCCCTAGCTCCTACGAGCAGTACTTC.

This clonotype has just a few counts. The chain links TRBV5-6 to TRBJ1-5; TRBD1 agrees at 8 bases. Germline V gene lookup returns CDR1 SGHDT and CDR2 YYEEEE. The CDR3 runs to 16 residues. J was trimmed by 4 bases and V by 4 bases; bases with no gene match: 10. Written as DNA, the CDR3 is TGTGCCAGCAGCCAAAGGACAGGGCCGAAGAATCAGCCCCAGCATTTT. Its translation: CASSQRTGPKNQPQHF.

A word on this clonotype: A much larger clone differs by one base, so this may be a read error. V usage is TRBV7-2 and J usage is TRBJ2-7; 7 bases match TRBD2. The CDR3 spans 13 residues. CDR1 and CDR2 from the germline V gene are SGHTA and FQGNSA. V lost 5 bases, J lost 6 bases, and 7 bases stayed unmatched. CDR3 in DNA: TGTGCCAGCAGCCTACAGCGGGACGTCGAGCAGTACTTC. Translating gives CASSLQRDVEQYF.

This chain joins TRBV19 and TRBJ1-1; TRBD1 agrees at 9 bases. Losses at the gene ends were 5 bases for V and 1 base for J; bases not matched to a gene: 11. CDR3 length equals 17 residues. Germline CDR1 is LNHDA and CDR2 is SQIVND (reference sequence). As DNA, the CDR3 is TGTGCCAGTAGTTTAAATCCGGGACAGGGACAGAACACTGAAGCTTTCTTT. Amino acids: CASSLNPGQGQNTEAFF.

This rearrangement joins TRBV10-3 to TRBJ2-1, with a possible D match to TRBD2 (5 bases). The germline CDR1 and CDR2 sequences are ENHRY and SYGVKD. V was shortened by 6 bases and J by 1 base, with 10 bases between the two germline ends. The length of the CDR3 is 14 residues. The CDR3 bases are TGTGCCATCAGGAGCGGAGCTTCCTACAATGAGCAGTTCTTC. Residues: CAIRSGASYNEQFF.

This clonotype was seen a handful of times. The chain employs TRBV6-1 and TRBJ1-3; TRBD1 might be the D (6 bases). Germline CDR1 MNHNS, CDR2 SASEGT. V gave up 8 bases and J gave up 4 bases, with 18 bases separating them. The CDR3 is made up of 15 amino acids. Here the CDR3 reads CASSKRGAAGNTIYF. CDR3 DNA sequence: TGTGCCAGCTCAAAAAGGGGGGCGGCAGGAAACACCATATATTTT.

Notes on this clonotype: The germline gene is not matched at one end of the junction; a read error may be the cause. This chain links TRBV19 with TRBJ1-5; D ambiguous. This CDR3 has 16 residues. Germline values: CDR1 LNHDA, CDR2 SQIVND (reference sequence). CDR3 DNA sequence: TGTGCCAGTAGTCCCCCGGGCACCTCCGAAATAGGCTTAGGGAATTTT. Its protein product is CASSPPGTSEIGLGNF.

This rearrangement joins TRBV28 to TRBJ2-1; 11 bases are shared with TRBD2. This CDR3 spans 17 amino acids. V shed 6 bases, J shed 3 bases, and the junction held 10 bases outside the gene matches. Germline assignment: CDR1 MDHEN and CDR2 SYDVKM. The CDR3, as DNA: TGTGCCAGCAGGCTGTTAGCGGGAGGGCCCCACTACAATGAGCAGTTCTTC. It yields the protein CASRLLAGGPHYNEQFF.

This clonotype was detected a few times. The V and J genes are TRBV7-9 and TRBJ2-1; D remains unclear. The CDR3 runs to 14 residues. Germline CDR1 and CDR2: SEHNR and FQNEAQ (reference sequence). The germline V and J ends were trimmed by 5 bases and 4 bases, with 12 bases remaining between them. DNA for the CDR3: TGTGCCAGCAGCCAAGGGCAGCGATACAATGAGCAGTTCTTC. Protein product: CASSQGQRYNEQFF.

This clonotype has a handful of counts. The gene calls are TRBV6-5 and TRBJ1-1, with D possibly matching TRBD1 (6 bases). CDR1 is MNHEY, CDR2 SVGAGI, per germline. Trimming took off 4 bases at V and 6 bases at J, with 18 bases between the two ends. The CDR3 length is 15 residues. The CDR3 nucleotides read TGTGCCAGCAGTTTAAGTTCCCAGGGGTTCGCTGAAGCTTTCTTT. As protein: CASSLSSQGFAEAFF.

At least ten counts were recorded for this clonotype. The rearrangement uses TRBV7-6 and TRBJ2-1, with 7 bases fitting TRBD1. The V and J ends lost 4 bases and 10 bases, in that order; junction bases with no gene match: 7. CDR1 SGHVS and CDR2 FNYEAQ come from the germline V gene. The CDR3 totals 13 residues. CDR3 bases: TGTGCCAGCAGCTCATTGCTAGGGGGCGAGCAGTTCTTC. Translated: CASSSLLGGEQFF.

The table lists this clonotype with a few counts. V is TRBV4-1 and J is TRBJ1-1; D gene unclear. CDR1 is MGHRA, CDR2 YSYEKL, per germline. The CDR3 is made up of 14 amino acids. Trimming left V 1 base short and J 1 base short, with 7 bases between. The DNA for the CDR3 is TGCGCCAGCAGCCAAGGACATACGAACACTGAAGCTTTCTTT. This gives the protein CASSQGHTNTEAFF.

This chain links TRBV28 with TRBJ2-3, with D perhaps matching TRBD1 or TRBD2 (6 bases each). Germline CDR1 MDHEN, CDR2 SYDVKM. V was cut by 8 bases and J by 5 bases, with 26 bases left in between. The CDR3 has 17 amino acids. The CDR3 loop is CASLPSSGAGDLDTQYF. The DNA for the CDR3 is TGTGCCAGCCTCCCATCCTCGGGGGCCGGAGACCTAGATACGCAGTATTTT.

This clonotype was recorded a few times. The chain recombines TRBV15 with TRBJ2-1, with 7 nucleotides matching TRBD2. The ends lost 0 bases at V and 0 bases at J; junction bases unmatched: 2. Per germline, CDR1 LNHNV and CDR2 YYDKDF (reference sequence). This CDR3 has 16 residues. CDR3 bases: TGTGCCACCAGCAGAGAACTAGCGAGCTCCTACAATGAGCAGTTCTTC. Translated, it gives CATSRELASSYNEQFF. Full variable domain (outside the CDR3, taken from reference TRBV15 and TRBJ2-1): DAMVIQNPRYQVTQFGKPVTLSCSQTLNHNVMYWYQQKSSQAPKLLFHYYDKDFNNEADTPDNFQSRRPNTSFCFLDIRSPGLGDTAMYLCATSRELASSYNEQFFGPGTRLTVL.

The V gene is TRBV7-3, the J gene TRBJ1-1; D gene unclear. This CDR3 contains 13 residues. Germline lookup yields CDR1 SGHTA and CDR2 FQGTGA. Trimming stripped 1 base from V and 5 bases from J, with 8 bases between. Here the CDR3 reads CASSLNRETEAFF. The CDR3 nucleotides read TGTGCCAGCAGCTTAAATCGGGAAACTGAAGCTTTCTTT.

CDR3 nucleotide sequence: TGTGCCACGCGACCGGGACTTTCCTCTGGGGCCAACGTCCTGACTTTC. Translating it yields CATRPGLSSGANVLTF. This chain uses TRBV2 with TRBJ2-6, with D tentatively TRBD2 (6 bases). The V and J ends lost 10 bases and 0 bases respectively, with 16 bases between them. This CDR3 spans 16 amino acids. CDR1 and CDR2 (germline): SNHLY, FYNNEI.

This clonotype was seen more than once but under ten times. J is TRBJ1-3 and V is TRBV10-3; 8 bases align to TRBD1. Trimming at V came to 4 bases and at J to 0 bases, leaving 5 bases not matched to a gene. This CDR3 spans 16 amino acids. The germline V gene has CDR1 ENHRY and CDR2 SYGVKD. This CDR3 is CAISGGDRTSGNTIYF. The CDR3, as DNA: TGTGCCATCAGTGGAGGGGACAGGACCTCTGGAAACACCATATATTTT.

This clonotype was observed a handful of times. This chain links TRBV4-2 with TRBJ2-3; D is undetermined. CDR1 is LGHNA, CDR2 YNFKEQ, per germline. The CDR3 is made up of 16 amino acids. Trimming left V 2 bases short and J 2 bases short, with 14 bases between. The CDR3, as DNA: TGTGCCAGCAGCCAACACCCTACACCGACCACAGATACGCAGTATTTT. Translation gives CASSQHPTPTTDTQYF.

This clonotype was found once. An end of the junction does not agree with germline; a read error may underlie this. The gene calls are TRBV19 and TRBJ1-2; D not resolved. Germline lookup yields CDR1 LNHDA and CDR2 SQIVND (reference sequence). CDR3 size: 13 residues. CDR3 nucleotide sequence: TGTGCCAGTACCATTCGGGCTGGCGGTGTCTACCCCTTC. Its translation: CASTIRAGGVYPF.

This clonotype came up many times. The V and J genes are TRBV12-3 or TRBV12-4 and TRBJ1-2; TRBD1 is a possible D gene (5 bases). The CDR3 has 12 amino acids. V lost 6 bases and J 3 bases, leaving 8 bases between the germline ends. The CDR3 DNA reads as TGTGCCAGCAGCGGGACGTACTATGGCTACACCTTC. As protein: CASSGTYYGYTF.

The V call is TRBV5-1, the J call TRBJ1-4, with 9 positions matching TRBD1. The trim removed 4 bases at V and 7 bases at J, leaving 8 bases unmatched. The CDR3 totals 15 residues. The germline V gene encodes CDR1 SGHRS and CDR2 YFSETQ. DNA for the CDR3: TGCGCCAGCAGCAACACAGGGGGCTTTGGTGAAAAACTGTTTTTT. Its translation: CASSNTGGFGEKLFF. The full variable domain, completed using reference TRBV5-1 and TRBJ1-4, is KAGVTQTPRYLIKTRGQQVTLSCSPISGHRSVSWYQQTPGQGLQFLFEYFSETQRNKGNFPGRFSGRQFSNSRSEMNVSTLELGDSALYLCASSNTGGFGEKLFFGSGTQLSVL.

This rearrangement joins TRBV29-1 to TRBJ1-2, with TRBD1 matching 7 bases. V shed 6 bases, J shed 7 bases, and the junction held 8 bases outside the gene matches. The V gene's germline CDR1 is SQVTM and CDR2 ANQGSEA. This CDR3 is 12 amino acids long. CDR3 in DNA: TGCAGCGTGGAAACAGGGGTGGGTGGCTACACCTTC. This encodes CSVETGVGGYTF.

This clonotype was observed once. This chain links TRBV27 with TRBJ2-5, with a weak D call TRBD2 (5 bases). The germline V gene encodes CDR1 MNHEY and CDR2 SMNVEV (reference sequence). The CDR3 covers 14 residues. Trimming stripped 4 bases from V and 8 bases from J, with 17 bases between. As DNA, the CDR3 is TGTGCCAGCAGTTCAGGACTGCCCCGTGAAACCCAGTACTTC. This translates into CASSSGLPRETQYF.

V is TRBV7-1 and J is TRBJ1-6, with 10 bases lining up with TRBD1. Being an ORF, TRBV7-1 has a function that is uncertain. After removal of 5 bases from V and 10 bases from J, the junction contained 8 bases not matched to a gene. This CDR3 has 15 amino acids. The CDR3 protein is CASSPSRTGGSPLHF. The DNA of the CDR3 is TGTGCCAGCAGCCCTAGTCGGACAGGGGGGTCACCCCTCCACTTT.

This sequence joins TRBV10-3 and TRBJ2-7; D possibly corresponds to TRBD1 (6 bases). This CDR3 region has 15 residues. The germline V gene has CDR1 ENHRY and CDR2 SYGVKD. With 4 bases removed from V and 2 bases from J, the gap between germline ends came to 15 bases. The CDR3 loop is CAISAKGQSPYEQYF. CDR3 sequence (DNA): TGTGCCATCAGTGCCAAAGGACAGTCACCCTACGAGCAGTACTTC.

The chain couples TRBV12-3 or TRBV12-4 to TRBJ1-6, with 9 bases lining up with TRBD1. V shed 3 bases, J shed 8 bases, and the junction held 11 bases outside the gene matches. The CDR3 length is 17 residues. CDR3 in DNA: TGTGCCAGCAGTTTCTCAGTCGGGGACAGGGTGCATTCACCCCTCCACTTT. Its protein product is CASSFSVGDRVHSPLHF.